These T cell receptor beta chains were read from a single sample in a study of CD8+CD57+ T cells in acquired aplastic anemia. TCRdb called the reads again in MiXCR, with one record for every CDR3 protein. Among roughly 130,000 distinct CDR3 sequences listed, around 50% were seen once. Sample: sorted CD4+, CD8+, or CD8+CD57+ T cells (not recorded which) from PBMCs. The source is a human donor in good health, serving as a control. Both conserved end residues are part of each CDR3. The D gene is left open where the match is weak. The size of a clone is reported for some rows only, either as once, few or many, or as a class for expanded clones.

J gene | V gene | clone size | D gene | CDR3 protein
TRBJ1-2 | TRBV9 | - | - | CASSVGPDPDYGYTF
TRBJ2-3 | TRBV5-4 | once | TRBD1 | CASSLTGTGADTQYF
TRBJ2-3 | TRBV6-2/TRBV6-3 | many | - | CASTNGDTQYF
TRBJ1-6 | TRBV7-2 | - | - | CASSLQGTNSPLHF
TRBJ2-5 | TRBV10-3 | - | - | CAISDERHGGTQYF
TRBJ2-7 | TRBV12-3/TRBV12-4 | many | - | CASSRTVHEQYF
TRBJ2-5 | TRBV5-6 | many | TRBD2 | CASSQAEREKETQYF
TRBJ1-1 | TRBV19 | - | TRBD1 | CASSTEGQGWAEAFF
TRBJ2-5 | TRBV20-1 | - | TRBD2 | CSARTSGGAGETQYF
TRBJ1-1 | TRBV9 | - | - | CASSVVTESFF